This is a list of T cell receptor beta chains from one sample in a study of blood T cell repertoires in COVID-19. Data came from immunoSEQ multiplex PCR; TCRdb stores just in-frame clones and leaves some out. The profile covers 470,000 or so clones, with approximately 83% appearing a single time and roughly 3.2% taken by the ten largest. Sequencing was done on a sample of peripheral blood. All receptors come from a human donor in a cohort sampled during active COVID-19. CDR3s include the opening cysteine and the closing phenylalanine or tryptophan. A D gene is named only where the DNA matches it firmly. Part of the rows lack a size; the others show once, few, many or a class for expanded clones.

-	15	TRBJ2-1	-	TRBV6-6	CASSYAGTSYNEQFF	TGTGCCAGCAGTTATGCGGGTACATCCTACAATGAGCAGTTCTTC
-	10	TRBJ1-4	-	TRBV29-1	CSVVDIELFF	TGCAGCGTCGTGGACATCGAACTGTTTTTT
-	15	TRBJ2-3	-	TRBV27	CASSSSQVRTDTQYF	TGTGCCAGCAGTTCGAGCCAGGTCCGCACAGATACGCAGTATTTT
TRBD1	14	TRBJ2-5	-	TRBV5-1	CASSPGQLQETQYF	TGCGCCAGCAGCCCGGGACAGCTCCAAGAGACCCAGTACTTC
TRBD1	14	TRBJ1-3	-	TRBV5-1	CASRETGNGNTIYF	TGCGCCAGCAGGGAGACAGGGAACGGAAACACCATATATTTT
-	14	TRBJ2-3	-	TRBV6-6	CASSYGLAADTQYF	TGTGCCAGCAGTTATGGCCTCGCGGCAGATACGCAGTATTTT
-	15	TRBJ1-3	-	TRBV6-4	CASSQGLSSGNTIYF	TGTGCCAGCTCACAGGGACTAAGCTCTGGAAACACCATATATTTT
-	13	TRBJ1-1	-	TRBV30	CAWRPGLGTEAFF	TGTGCCTGGAGACCGGGTTTGGGCACTGAAGCTTTCTTT
-	13	TRBJ2-5	-	TRBV12-3/TRBV12-4	CASRIGTQETQYF	TGTGCCAGCAGGATCGGGACACAAGAGACCCAGTACTTC
TRBD1	14	TRBJ2-7	-	TRBV7-2	CASRTGQEVYEQYF	TGTGCCAGCAGGACGGGACAGGAAGTATACGAGCAGTACTTC
-	13	TRBJ1-2	once	TRBV19	CASSIGRGYGYTF	TGTGCCAGTAGTATAGGAAGAGGGTATGGCTACACCTTC
-	16	TRBJ2-5	-	TRBV7-8	CASSLFRVSVSKTQYF	TGTGCCAGCAGCTTGTTCAGGGTCAGCGTATCAAAGACCCAGTACTTC
-	13	TRBJ2-6	-	TRBV3-1/TRBV3-2	CASSLQGLNVLTF	TGTGCCAGCAGCCTACAGGGATTGAACGTCCTGACTTTC
TRBD1	15	TRBJ1-2	-	TRBV28	CASSGLTGGRDGYTF	TGTGCCAGCAGCGGCCTGACAGGGGGCCGGGATGGCTACACCTTC
TRBD1	17	TRBJ2-6	-	TRBV5-1	CASDVGTGLSGANVLTF	TGCGCCAGCGATGTCGGGACAGGGCTCTCTGGGGCCAACGTCCTGACTTTC
TRBD2	15	TRBJ2-1	-	TRBV5-1	CASRTGLAGVNEQFF	TGCGCCAGCAGGACGGGACTAGCGGGAGTCAATGAGCAGTTCTTC
-	12	TRBJ1-3	-	TRBV29-1	CSVEGLGDTIYF	TGCAGCGTTGAAGGGCTCGGGGACACCATATATTTT
-	13	TRBJ2-3	-	TRBV7-9	CASTWGPADTQYF	TGTGCCAGCACCTGGGGGCCGGCAGATACGCAGTATTTT
TRBD1	15	TRBJ1-4	-	TRBV28	CAIDTGQGGGEKLFF	TGTGCCATCGATACTGGACAGGGAGGAGGTGAAAAACTGTTTTTT
TRBD1	17	TRBJ2-2	-	TRBV6-1	CASSALQGGLNTGELFF	TGTGCCAGCAGTGCCCTCCAAGGGGGCTTGAACACCGGGGAGCTGTTTTTT
-	13	TRBJ1-1	-	TRBV27	CARGRITNTEAFF	TGTGCCAGGGGGAGGATAACGAACACTGAAGCTTTCTTT
-	14	TRBJ1-6	-	TRBV5-1	CASSPEGGNSPLHF	TGCGCCAGCAGCCCCGAGGGTGGGAACTCACCCCTCCACTTT
TRBD2	14	TRBJ2-3	-	TRBV6-5	CASRVSGSGDTQYF	TGTGCCAGCAGGGTTAGCGGGAGTGGGGATACGCAGTATTTT
TRBD2	15	TRBJ2-1	-	TRBV5-1	CASSFTSGVYNEQFF	TGCGCCAGCAGCTTTACTAGCGGGGTGTACAATGAGCAGTTCTTC
TRBD2	14	TRBJ2-1	-	TRBV2	CASSGTSGYNEQFF	TGTGCCAGCAGTGGGACTAGCGGCTACAATGAGCAGTTCTTC
-	14	TRBJ1-4	-	TRBV9	CASSVETTNEKLFF	TGTGCCAGCAGCGTTGAGACTACTAATGAAAAACTGTTTTTT
-	13	TRBJ1-2	-	TRBV14	CASSQGLLYGYTF	TGTGCCAGCAGCCAAGGACTTTTGTATGGCTACACCTTC
TRBD1	16	TRBJ2-2	-	TRBV5-4	CASSQPRQGTTGELFF	TGTGCCAGCAGCCAGCCTCGACAGGGGACCACCGGGGAGCTGTTTTTT
-	14	TRBJ1-5	-	TRBV25-1	CASSEFHSNQPQHF	TGTGCCAGCAGTGAATTCCATAGCAATCAGCCCCAGCATTTT
TRBD2	16	TRBJ2-1	-	TRBV2	CASTSTGTSGDNEQFF	TGTGCCAGCACTTCCACCGGGACTAGCGGCGACAATGAGCAGTTCTTC
TRBD1	14	TRBJ1-4	once	TRBV28	CASSLQGVAEKLFF	TGTGCCAGCAGTTTACAGGGGGTGGCTGAAAAACTGTTTTTT
-	15	TRBJ2-1	-	TRBV15	CATRERELAYNEQFF	TGTGCCACCAGGGAGAGGGAGTTAGCCTACAATGAGCAGTTCTTC
TRBD1	16	TRBJ1-2	-	TRBV3-1/TRBV3-2	CASSQVRQGYSYGYTF	TGTGCCAGCAGCCAAGTCAGACAGGGGTATAGCTATGGCTACACCTTC
-	14	TRBJ1-3	-	TRBV6-2/TRBV6-3	CASSPQGSGNTIYF	TGTGCCAGCAGTCCACAGGGATCTGGAAACACCATATATTTT
-	13	TRBJ1-1	-	TRBV11-2	CASSLEAGMQAFF	TGTGCCAGCAGCTTAGAGGCAGGGATGCAAGCTTTCTTT
TRBD2	15	TRBJ2-5	-	TRBV7-9	CASSFSSGYQETQYF	TGTGCCAGCAGCTTCTCTAGCGGGTACCAAGAGACCCAGTACTTC
TRBD1	17	TRBJ1-6	-	TRBV19	CASLSRRTGVMDSPLHF	TGTGCCAGTCTTTCTCGTCGGACAGGGGTAATGGATTCACCCCTCCACTTT
-	17	TRBJ1-1	-	TRBV5-4	CASSALRTANLNTEAFF	TGTGCCAGCAGCGCTCTAAGGACAGCGAACTTGAACACTGAAGCTTTCTTT
TRBD1	16	TRBJ2-7	-	TRBV16	CASSQPGQQGGYEQYF	TGTGCCAGCAGCCAACCGGGACAGCAAGGGGGCTACGAGCAGTACTTC
TRBD2	16	TRBJ2-1	-	TRBV4-1	CASSPGTSDFWNEQFF	TGCGCCAGCAGCCCCGGGACTAGCGATTTTTGGAATGAGCAGTTCTTC
TRBD2	17	TRBJ2-3	-	TRBV28	CASSLWSSGRRKDTQYF	TGTGCCAGCAGTTTATGGTCCAGCGGGAGGAGAAAGGATACGCAGTATTTT
-	15	TRBJ1-4	-	TRBV9	CASSVEWGPNEKLFF	TGTGCCAGCAGCGTAGAATGGGGCCCTAATGAAAAACTGTTTTTT
-	13	TRBJ1-4	-	TRBV11-2	CASSLELVEKLFF	TGTGCCAGCAGCTTGGAGTTAGTAGAAAAACTGTTTTTT
-	15	TRBJ1-1	-	TRBV28	CASSLRDTKNTEAFF	TGTGCCAGCAGTTTACGGGACACCAAGAACACTGAAGCTTTCTTT
TRBD1	15	TRBJ1-2	few	TRBV5-4	CASSSPGTGGSGYTF	TGTGCCAGCAGCTCTCCCGGGACAGGTGGAAGTGGCTACACCTTC
TRBD1	15	TRBJ2-2	-	TRBV5-1	CASSSRTGRTGELFF	TGCGCCAGCAGCTCTAGGACAGGGCGAACCGGGGAGCTGTTTTTT
TRBD1	14	TRBJ2-7	once	TRBV10-2	CASSDTRGSYEQYF	TGCGCCAGCAGTGATACCAGGGGGTCCTACGAGCAGTACTTC
TRBD2	15	TRBJ2-5	-	TRBV6-5	CASSYEAGEVETQYF	TGTGCCAGCAGTTATGAGGCGGGAGAGGTAGAGACCCAGTACTTC